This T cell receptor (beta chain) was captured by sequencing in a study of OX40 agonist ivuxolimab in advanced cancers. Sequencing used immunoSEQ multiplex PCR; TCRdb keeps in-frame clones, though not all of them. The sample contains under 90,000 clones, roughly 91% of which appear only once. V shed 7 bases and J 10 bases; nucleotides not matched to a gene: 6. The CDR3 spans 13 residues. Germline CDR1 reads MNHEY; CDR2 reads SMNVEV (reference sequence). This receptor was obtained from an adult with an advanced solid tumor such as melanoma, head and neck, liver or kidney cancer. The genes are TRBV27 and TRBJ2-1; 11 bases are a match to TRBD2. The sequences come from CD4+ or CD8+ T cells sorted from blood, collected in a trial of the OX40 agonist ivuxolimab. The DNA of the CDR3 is TGTGCCAGCATAGTAGCGGGAGGGCGGGAGCAGTTCTTC. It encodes CASIVAGGREQFF.